This record concerns one TCR beta chain sequence. These data come from a study of blood T cell repertoires in COVID-19. Background on the study: Spain, Italy and the United States supplied samples that represented acute and convalescent COVID-19. PBMCs, B-cell-depleted T cells, or T cells provided the cDNA or gDNA that made up the material.

From germline, CDR1 is SQVTM and CDR2 ANQGSEA. V lost 2 bases and J 6 bases, leaving 14 bases between the germline ends. This CDR3 is 14 amino acids long. Authors' processing steps: Scientists estimated how many nucleated cells there were by amplifying reference gene primers. Only in-frame clones appear in the TCRdb table, and some are missing; sequencing was by immunoSEQ multiplex PCR. V and J calls plus clone size are reproduced from that table; the DNA served to infer D and trimming. The sample lists about 230,000 clones, approximately 80% occurring once. This chain connects TRBV29-1 to TRBJ2-1; the D gene is possibly TRBD2 (5 bases). The origin of this receptor is a middle-aged man with acute or convalescent COVID-19. The specimen was peripheral blood. CDR3: CSVEYLAVSNEQFF. For the CDR3, the DNA is TGCAGCGTTGAATACCTAGCCGTGTCCAATGAGCAGTTCTTC.